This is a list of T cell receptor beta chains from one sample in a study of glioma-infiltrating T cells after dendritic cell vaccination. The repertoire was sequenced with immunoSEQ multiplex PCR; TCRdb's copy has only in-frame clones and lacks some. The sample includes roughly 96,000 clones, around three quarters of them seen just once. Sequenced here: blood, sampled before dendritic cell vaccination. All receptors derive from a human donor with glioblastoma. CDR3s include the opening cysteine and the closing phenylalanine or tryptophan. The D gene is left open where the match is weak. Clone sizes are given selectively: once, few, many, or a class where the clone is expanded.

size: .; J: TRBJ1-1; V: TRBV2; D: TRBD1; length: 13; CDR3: CASSLQGYTEAFF; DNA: TGTGCCAGCAGTTTACAGGGGTACACTGAAGCTTTCTTT
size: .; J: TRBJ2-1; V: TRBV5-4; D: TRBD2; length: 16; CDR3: CASSTPSGGGVNEQFF; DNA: TGTGCCAGCAGCACCCCTAGCGGGGGCGGGGTCAATGAGCAGTTCTTC
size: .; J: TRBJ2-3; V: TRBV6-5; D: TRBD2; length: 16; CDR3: CASSYSSVAGSDTQYF; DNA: TGTGCCAGCAGTTACTCGAGTGTAGCGGGGAGTGACACGCAGTATTTT
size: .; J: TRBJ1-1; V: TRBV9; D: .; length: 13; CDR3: CASSVSGDTEAFF; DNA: TGTGCCAGCAGCGTGTCAGGGGACACTGAAGCTTTCTTT
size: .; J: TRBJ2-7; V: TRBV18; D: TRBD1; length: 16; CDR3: CASSLFSGTGANEQYF; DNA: TGTGCCAGCTCACTATTCTCCGGGACAGGGGCGAACGAGCAGTACTTC
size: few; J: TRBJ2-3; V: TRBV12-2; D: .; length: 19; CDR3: CASRRPTGEYTPNTDTQYF; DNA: TGTGCAAGTCGCCGCCCGACAGGAGAATATACCCCTAACACAGATACGCAGTATTTT
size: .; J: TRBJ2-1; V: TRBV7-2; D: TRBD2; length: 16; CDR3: CASSFQGLAGGNEQFF; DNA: TGTGCCAGCAGCTTCCAAGGACTGGCGGGGGGCAATGAGCAGTTCTTC
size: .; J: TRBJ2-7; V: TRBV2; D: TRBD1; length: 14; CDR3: CASRDRGRFNEQYF; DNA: TGTGCCAGCCGGGACAGGGGGCGCTTCAACGAGCAGTACTTC
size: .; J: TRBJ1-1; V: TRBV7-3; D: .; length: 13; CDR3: CASSLEGNTEAFF; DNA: TGTGCCAGCAGCTTAGAGGGGAACACTGAAGCTTTCTTT
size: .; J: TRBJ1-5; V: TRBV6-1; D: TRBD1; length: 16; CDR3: CASSEVVGTGSQPQHF; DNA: TGTGCCAGCAGTGAAGTTGTCGGGACAGGGTCCCAGCCCCAGCATTTT
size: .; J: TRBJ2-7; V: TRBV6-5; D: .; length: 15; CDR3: CASRRPEGRSYEQYF; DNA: TGTGCCAGCAGACGCCCGGAGGGCCGGTCCTACGAGCAGTACTTC
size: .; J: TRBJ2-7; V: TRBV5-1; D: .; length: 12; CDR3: CASPPGLYEQYF; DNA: TGCGCCAGCCCGCCAGGTCTTTACGAGCAGTACTTC
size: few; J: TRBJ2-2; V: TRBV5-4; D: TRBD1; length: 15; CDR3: CASSPDRWKGGELFF; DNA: TGTGCCAGCAGTCCGGACAGGTGGAAAGGGGGGGAGCTGTTTTTT
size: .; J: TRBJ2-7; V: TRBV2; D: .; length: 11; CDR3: CASSHGYEQYF; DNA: TGTGCCAGCAGTCACGGCTACGAGCAGTACTTC
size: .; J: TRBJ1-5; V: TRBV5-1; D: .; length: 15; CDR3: CASSLGGERRQPQHF; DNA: TGCGCCAGCAGCCTGGGGGGGGAACGGCGACAGCCCCAGCATTTT
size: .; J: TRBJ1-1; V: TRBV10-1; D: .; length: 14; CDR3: CASSVGGSNTEAFF; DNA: TGCGCCAGCAGTGTTGGCGGCTCGAACACTGAAGCTTTCTTT
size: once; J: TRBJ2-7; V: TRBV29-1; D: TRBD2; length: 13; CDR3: CSVLTSGSYEQYF; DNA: TGCAGCGTTCTGACTAGCGGATCCTACGAGCAGTACTTC
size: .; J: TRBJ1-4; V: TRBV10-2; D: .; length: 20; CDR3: CASIGADGGVFFATNEKLFF; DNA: TGCGCCAGCATTGGGGCTGACGGAGGGGTTTTTTTTGCAACTAATGAAAAACTGTTTTTT
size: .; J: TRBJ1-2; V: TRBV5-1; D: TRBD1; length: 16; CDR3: CASSLETAGQGVGYTF; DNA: TGCGCCAGCAGCTTGGAGACAGCGGGACAGGGGGTTGGCTACACCTTC
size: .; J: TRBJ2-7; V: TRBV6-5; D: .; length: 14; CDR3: CASTPATEHYEQYF; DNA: TGTGCCAGCACCCCTGCTACGGAGCACTACGAGCAGTACTTC
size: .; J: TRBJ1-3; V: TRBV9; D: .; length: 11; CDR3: CASSALDTIYF; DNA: TGTGCCAGCAGCGCGTTAGACACCATATATTTT
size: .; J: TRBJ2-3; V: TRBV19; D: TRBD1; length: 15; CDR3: CASSIATDRSDTQYF; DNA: TGTGCCAGTAGTATAGCCACGGACAGGTCAGATACGCAGTATTTT
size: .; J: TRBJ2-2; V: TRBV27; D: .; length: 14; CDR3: CASSSHRSTGELFF; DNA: TGTGCCAGCAGTTCCCACAGGAGCACCGGGGAGCTGTTTTTT
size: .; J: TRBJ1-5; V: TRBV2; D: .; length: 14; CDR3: CASSDQGGDQPQHF; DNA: TGTGCCAGCAGTGATCAGGGCGGGGATCAGCCCCAGCATTTT
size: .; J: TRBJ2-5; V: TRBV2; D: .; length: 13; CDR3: CASSEGLEGTQYF; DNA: TGTGCCAGCAGTGAAGGACTAGAAGGGACCCAGTACTTC
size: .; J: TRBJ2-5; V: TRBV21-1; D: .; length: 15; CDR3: CASSRRSGVGETQYF; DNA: TGTGCCAGCAGCAGACGGTCGGGGGTGGGAGAGACCCAGTACTTC
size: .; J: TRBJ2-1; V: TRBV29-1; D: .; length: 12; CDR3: CSVAPPYNEQFF; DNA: TGCAGCGTCGCGCCGCCTTACAATGAGCAGTTCTTC
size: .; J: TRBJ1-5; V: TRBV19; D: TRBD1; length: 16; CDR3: CASSTGTGISNQPQHF; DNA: TGTGCCAGTAGTACCGGGACAGGGATAAGCAATCAGCCCCAGCATTTT
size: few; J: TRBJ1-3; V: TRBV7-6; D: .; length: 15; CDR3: CASRPGPDRGNTIYF; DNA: TGTGCCAGCAGACCAGGTCCAGACCGAGGAAACACCATATATTTT
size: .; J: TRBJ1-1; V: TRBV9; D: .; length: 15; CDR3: CASSATGGRNTEAFF; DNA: TGTGCCAGCAGCGCGACAGGAGGAAGGAACACTGAAGCTTTCTTT
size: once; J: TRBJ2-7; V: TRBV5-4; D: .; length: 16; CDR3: CASSLGGLQTRGEQYF; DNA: TGTGCCAGCAGCTTGGGGGGGCTACAAACCCGCGGCGAGCAGTACTTC
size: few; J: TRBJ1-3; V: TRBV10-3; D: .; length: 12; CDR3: CATHSSGNTIYF; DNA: TGTGCCACTCATAGCTCTGGAAACACCATATATTTT
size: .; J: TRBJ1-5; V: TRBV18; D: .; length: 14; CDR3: CASSPDRSNQPQHF; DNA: TGTGCCAGCTCACCGGACAGAAGCAATCAGCCCCAGCATTTT
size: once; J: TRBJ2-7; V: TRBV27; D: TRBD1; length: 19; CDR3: CASSPTLGQGLKGSYEQYF; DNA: TGTGCCAGCAGTCCTACATTGGGACAGGGATTAAAGGGGTCCTACGAGCAGTACTTC
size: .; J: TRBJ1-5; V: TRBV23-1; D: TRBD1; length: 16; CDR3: CASSRDRGTSNQPQHF; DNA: TGCGCCAGCAGTCGGGACAGGGGGACTAGCAATCAGCCCCAGCATTTT
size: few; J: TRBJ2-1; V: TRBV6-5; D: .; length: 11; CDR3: CASGVYNEQFF; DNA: TGTGCCAGCGGAGTCTACAATGAGCAGTTCTTC
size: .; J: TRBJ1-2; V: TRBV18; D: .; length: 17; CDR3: CASPPPNSLPANYGYTF; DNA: TGTGCCAGCCCACCACCGAACAGCCTCCCCGCTAACTATGGCTACACCTTC
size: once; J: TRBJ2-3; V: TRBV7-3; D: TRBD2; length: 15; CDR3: CASSLIAGVTDTQYF; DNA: TGTGCCAGCAGCTTAATAGCGGGGGTCACAGATACGCAGTATTTT
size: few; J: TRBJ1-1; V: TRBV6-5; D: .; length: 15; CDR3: CASHRPPGGNTEAFF; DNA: TGTGCCAGTCATAGACCTCCGGGGGGGAACACTGAAGCTTTCTTT
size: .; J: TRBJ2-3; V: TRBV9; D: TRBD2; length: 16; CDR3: CASSATSGRVLDTQYF; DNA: TGTGCCAGCAGTGCTACTAGCGGGAGGGTCTTAGATACGCAGTATTTT
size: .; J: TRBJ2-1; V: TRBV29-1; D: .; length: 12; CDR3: CSVSGSEDEQFF; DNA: TGCAGCGTTTCCGGGTCCGAGGATGAGCAGTTCTTC
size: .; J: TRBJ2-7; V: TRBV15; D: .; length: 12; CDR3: CATQDGFYEQYF; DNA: TGTGCCACGCAAGACGGGTTCTACGAGCAGTACTTC
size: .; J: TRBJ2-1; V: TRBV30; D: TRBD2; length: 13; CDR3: CAWTSGVYNEQFF; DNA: TGTGCCTGGACTAGCGGGGTCTACAATGAGCAGTTCTTC
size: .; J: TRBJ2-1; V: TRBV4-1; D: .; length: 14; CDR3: CASSQVQQGYEQFF; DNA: TGCGCCAGCAGCCAAGTTCAACAGGGCTATGAGCAGTTCTTC
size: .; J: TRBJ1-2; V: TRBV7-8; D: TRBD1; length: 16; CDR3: CASSFVSGTDLYGYTF; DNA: TGTGCCAGCAGCTTCGTCTCCGGGACAGACCTCTATGGCTACACCTTC
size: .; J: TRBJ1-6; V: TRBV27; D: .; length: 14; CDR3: CASSPGSYNSPLHF; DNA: TGTGCCAGCAGCCCCGGCTCCTATAATTCACCCCTCCACTTT